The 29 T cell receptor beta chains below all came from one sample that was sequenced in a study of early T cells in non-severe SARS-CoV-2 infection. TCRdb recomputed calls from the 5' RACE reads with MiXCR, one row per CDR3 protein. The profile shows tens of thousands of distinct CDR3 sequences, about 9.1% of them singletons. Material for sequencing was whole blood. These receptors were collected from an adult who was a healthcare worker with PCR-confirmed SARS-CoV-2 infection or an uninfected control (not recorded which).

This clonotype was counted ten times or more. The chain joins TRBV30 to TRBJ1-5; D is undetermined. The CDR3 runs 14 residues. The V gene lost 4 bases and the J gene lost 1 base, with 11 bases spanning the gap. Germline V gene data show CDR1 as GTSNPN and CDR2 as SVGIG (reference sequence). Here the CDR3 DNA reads TGTGCCTGGAACCCCCTGGGGAGCAATCAGCCCCAGCATTTT. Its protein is CAWNPLGSNQPQHF. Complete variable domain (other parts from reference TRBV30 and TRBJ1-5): SQTIHQWPATLVQPVGSPLSLECTVEGTSNPNLYWYRQAAGRGLQLLFYSVGIGQISSEVPQNLSASRPQDRQFILSSKKLLLSDSGFYLCAWNPLGSNQPQHFGDGTRLSIL.

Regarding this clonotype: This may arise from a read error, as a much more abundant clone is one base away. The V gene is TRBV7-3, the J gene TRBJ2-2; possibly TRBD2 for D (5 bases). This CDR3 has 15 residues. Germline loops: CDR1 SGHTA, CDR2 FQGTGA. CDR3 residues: CVSSLGLATTGELFF. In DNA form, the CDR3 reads TGTGTCAGCAGCTTAGGCCTAGCAACCACCGGGGAGCTGTTTTTT. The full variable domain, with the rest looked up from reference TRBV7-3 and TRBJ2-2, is GAGVSQTPSNKVTEKGKYVELRCDPISGHTALYWYRQSLGQGPEFLIYFQGTGAADDSGLPNDRFFAVRPEGSVSTLKIQRTERGDSAVYLCVSSLGLATTGELFFGEGSRLTVL.

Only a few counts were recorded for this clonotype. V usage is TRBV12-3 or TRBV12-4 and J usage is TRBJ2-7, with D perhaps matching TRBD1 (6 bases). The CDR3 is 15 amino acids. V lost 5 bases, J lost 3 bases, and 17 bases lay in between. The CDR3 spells CASSTSREGGYEQYF. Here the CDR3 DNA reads TGTGCCAGCAGTACCTCCCGGGAAGGGGGCTACGAGCAGTACTTC.

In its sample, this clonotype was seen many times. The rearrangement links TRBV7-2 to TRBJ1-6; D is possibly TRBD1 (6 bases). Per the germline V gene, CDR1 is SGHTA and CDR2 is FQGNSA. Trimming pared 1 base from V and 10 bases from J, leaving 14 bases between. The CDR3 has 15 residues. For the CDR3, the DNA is TGTGCCAGCAGCTTAGTGTGGGAGGGGGTGTCACCCCTCCACTTT. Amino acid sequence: CASSLVWEGVSPLHF.

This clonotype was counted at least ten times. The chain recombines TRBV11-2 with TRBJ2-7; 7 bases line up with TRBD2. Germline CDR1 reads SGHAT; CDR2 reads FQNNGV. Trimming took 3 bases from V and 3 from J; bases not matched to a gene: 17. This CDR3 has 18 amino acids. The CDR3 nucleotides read TGTGCCAGCAGCTTCCATTCTAGCGGAGGGGCCCATGTCTACGAGCAGTACTTC. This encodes CASSFHSSGGAHVYEQYF. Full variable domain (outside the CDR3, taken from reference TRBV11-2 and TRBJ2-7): EAGVAQSPRYKIIEKRQSVAFWCNPISGHATLYWYQQILGQGPKLLIQFQNNGVVDDSQLPKDRFSAERLKGVDSTLKIQPAKLEDSAVYLCASSFHSSGGAHVYEQYFGPGTRLTVT.

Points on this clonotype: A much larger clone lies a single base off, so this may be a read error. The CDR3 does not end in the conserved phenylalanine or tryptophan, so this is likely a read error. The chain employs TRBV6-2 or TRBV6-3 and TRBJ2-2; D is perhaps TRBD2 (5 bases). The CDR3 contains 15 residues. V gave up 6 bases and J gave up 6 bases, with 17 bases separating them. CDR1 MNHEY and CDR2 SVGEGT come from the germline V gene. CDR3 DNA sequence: TGTGCCAGCAGGGGAGTGGGAGAGCTCGCCGGGGAGCTGTTTTTA. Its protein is CASRGVGELAGELFL.

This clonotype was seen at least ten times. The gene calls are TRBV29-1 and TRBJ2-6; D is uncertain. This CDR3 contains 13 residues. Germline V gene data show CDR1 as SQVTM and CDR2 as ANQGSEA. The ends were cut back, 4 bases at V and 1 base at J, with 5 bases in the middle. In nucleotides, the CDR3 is TGCAGCGTTGTGGTTTCTGGGGCCAACGTCCTGACTTTC. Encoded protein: CSVVVSGANVLTF.

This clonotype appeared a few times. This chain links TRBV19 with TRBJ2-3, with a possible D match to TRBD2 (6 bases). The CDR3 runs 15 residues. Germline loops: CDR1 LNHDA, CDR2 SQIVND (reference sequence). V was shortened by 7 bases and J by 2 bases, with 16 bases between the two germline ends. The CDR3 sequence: CASIPGTPNTDTQYF. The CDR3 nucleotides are TGTGCCAGTATTCCCGGGACTCCAAACACAGATACGCAGTATTTT.

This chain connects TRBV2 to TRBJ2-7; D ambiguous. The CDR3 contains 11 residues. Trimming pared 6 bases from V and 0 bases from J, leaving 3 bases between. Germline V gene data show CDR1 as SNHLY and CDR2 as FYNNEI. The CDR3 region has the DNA TGTGCCAGCAGCCGCTCCTACGAGCAGTACTTC. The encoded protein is CASSRSYEQYF.

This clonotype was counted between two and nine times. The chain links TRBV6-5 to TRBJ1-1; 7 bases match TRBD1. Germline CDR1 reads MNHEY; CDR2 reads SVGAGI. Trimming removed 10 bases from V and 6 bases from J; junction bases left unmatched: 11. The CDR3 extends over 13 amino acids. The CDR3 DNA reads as TGTGCCACCGTGTCAGGGGGGGTGGCTGAAGCTTTCTTT. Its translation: CATVSGGVAEAFF.

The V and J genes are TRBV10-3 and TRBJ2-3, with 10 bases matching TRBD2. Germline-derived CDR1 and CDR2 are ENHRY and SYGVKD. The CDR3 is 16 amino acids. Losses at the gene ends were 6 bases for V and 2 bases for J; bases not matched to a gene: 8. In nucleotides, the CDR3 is TGTGCCATCAGGTCTAGCGGGGGCGCACCCACAGATACGCAGTATTTT. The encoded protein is CAIRSSGGAPTDTQYF.

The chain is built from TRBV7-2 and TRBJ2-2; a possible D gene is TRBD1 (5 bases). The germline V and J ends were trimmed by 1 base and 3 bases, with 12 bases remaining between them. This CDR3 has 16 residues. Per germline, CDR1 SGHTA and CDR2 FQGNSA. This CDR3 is CASSLVLRADTGELFF. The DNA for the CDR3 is TGTGCCAGCAGCTTAGTACTCAGGGCGGACACCGGGGAGCTGTTTTTT.

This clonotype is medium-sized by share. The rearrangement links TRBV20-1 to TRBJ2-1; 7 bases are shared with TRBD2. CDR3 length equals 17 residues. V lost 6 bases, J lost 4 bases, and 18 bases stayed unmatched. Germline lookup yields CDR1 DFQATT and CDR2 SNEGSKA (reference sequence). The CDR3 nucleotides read TGCAGTGCCACTAATATTGGACTAGAGCGGGGATACAATGAGCAGTTCTTC. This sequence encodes CSATNIGLERGYNEQFF.

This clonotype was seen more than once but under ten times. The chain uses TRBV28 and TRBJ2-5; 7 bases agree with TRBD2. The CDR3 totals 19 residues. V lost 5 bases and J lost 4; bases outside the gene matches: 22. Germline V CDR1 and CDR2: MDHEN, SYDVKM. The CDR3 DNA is TGTGCCAGCAGTCCCCCATTCAGGGTAGCCCGGGGACTAATAGAGACCCAGTACTTC. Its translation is CASSPPFRVARGLIETQYF.

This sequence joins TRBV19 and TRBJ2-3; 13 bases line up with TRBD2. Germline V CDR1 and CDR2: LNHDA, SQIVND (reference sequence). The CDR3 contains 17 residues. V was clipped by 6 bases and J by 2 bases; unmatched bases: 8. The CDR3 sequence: CASSPGLAGELTDTQYF. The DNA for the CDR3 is TGTGCCAGTAGCCCCGGACTAGCGGGGGAGCTCACAGATACGCAGTATTTT.

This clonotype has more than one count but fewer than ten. CDR3 residues: CASSKERDGQPQHF. The CDR3 nucleotides are TGTGCCAGCAGCAAAGAGAGGGATGGTCAGCCCCAGCATTTT. The rearrangement uses TRBV7-9 and TRBJ1-5; D gene uncertain. Trimming pared 5 bases from V and 6 bases from J, leaving 14 bases between. In germline, CDR1 is SEHNR, CDR2 FQNEAQ (reference sequence). This CDR3 contains 14 residues.

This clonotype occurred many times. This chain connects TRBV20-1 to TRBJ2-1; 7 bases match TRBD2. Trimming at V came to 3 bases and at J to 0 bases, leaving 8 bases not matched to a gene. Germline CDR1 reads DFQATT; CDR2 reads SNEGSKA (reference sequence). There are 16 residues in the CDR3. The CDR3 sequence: CSARPLASSSYNEQFF. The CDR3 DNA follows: TGCAGTGCTAGGCCACTAGCGTCAAGCTCCTACAATGAGCAGTTCTTC.

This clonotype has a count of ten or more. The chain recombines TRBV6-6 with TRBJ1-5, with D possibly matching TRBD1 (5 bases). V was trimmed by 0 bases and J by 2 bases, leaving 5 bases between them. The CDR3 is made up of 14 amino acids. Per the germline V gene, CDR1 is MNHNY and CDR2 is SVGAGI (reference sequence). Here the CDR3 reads CASSYSGGNQPQHF. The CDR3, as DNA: TGTGCCAGCAGTTACTCAGGGGGCAATCAGCCCCAGCATTTT.

DNA for the CDR3: TGCGCCAGCAGGGGGACTAGCGGGTTGGATGAGCAGTTCTTC. This codes for CASRGTSGLDEQFF. This chain joins TRBV10-2 and TRBJ2-1; 12 nucleotides line up with TRBD2. From germline, CDR1 is WSHSY and CDR2 SAAADI. After removal of 6 bases from V and 8 bases from J, the junction contained 5 bases not matched to a gene. This CDR3 has 14 amino acids.

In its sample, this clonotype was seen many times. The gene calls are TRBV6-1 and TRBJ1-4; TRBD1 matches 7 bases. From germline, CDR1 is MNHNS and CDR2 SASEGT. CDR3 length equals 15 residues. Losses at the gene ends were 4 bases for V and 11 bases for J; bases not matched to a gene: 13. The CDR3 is CASSAFGTANSKLFF. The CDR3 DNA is TGTGCCAGCAGTGCCTTCGGGACAGCCAACTCCAAACTGTTTTTT.

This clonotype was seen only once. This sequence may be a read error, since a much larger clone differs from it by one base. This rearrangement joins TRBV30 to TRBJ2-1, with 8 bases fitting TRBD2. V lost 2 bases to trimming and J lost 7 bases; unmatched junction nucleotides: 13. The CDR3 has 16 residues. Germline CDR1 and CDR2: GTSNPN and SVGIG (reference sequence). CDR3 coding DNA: TGTGCCTGGAGTCGGGGCGGGATTAGCGGGATTAATGAGCAGTTCTTC. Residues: CAWSRGGISGINEQFF.

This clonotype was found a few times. CDR3 sequence: CASRTSGGSSYEQYF. The CDR3 DNA sequence: TGTGCCAGCAGGACTAGCGGGGGTAGCTCCTACGAGCAGTACTTC. The chain couples TRBV2 to TRBJ2-7; 12 bases align to TRBD2. Looked up from germline, CDR1 is SNHLY and CDR2 is FYNNEI. Losses at the gene ends were 6 bases for V and 0 bases for J; bases not matched to a gene: 3. The CDR3 runs 15 residues. Full variable domain (missing parts from reference TRBV2 and TRBJ2-7): EPEVTQTPSHQVTQMGQEVILRCVPISNHLYFYWYRQILGQKVEFLVSFYNNEISEKSEIFDDQFSVERPDGSNFTLKIRSTKLEDSAMYFCASRTSGGSSYEQYFGPGTRLTVT.

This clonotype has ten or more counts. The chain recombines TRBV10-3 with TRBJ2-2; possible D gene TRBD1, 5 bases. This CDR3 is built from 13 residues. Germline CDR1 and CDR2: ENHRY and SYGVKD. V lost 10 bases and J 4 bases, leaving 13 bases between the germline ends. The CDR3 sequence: CATTGSSTGELFF. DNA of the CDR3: TGTGCCACAACAGGCTCGAGCACCGGGGAGCTGTTTTTT.

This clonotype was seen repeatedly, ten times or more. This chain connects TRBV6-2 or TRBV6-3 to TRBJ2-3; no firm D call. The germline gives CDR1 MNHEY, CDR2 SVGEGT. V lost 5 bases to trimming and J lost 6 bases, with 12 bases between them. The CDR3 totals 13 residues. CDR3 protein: CASSLSGWDTQYF. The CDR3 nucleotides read TGTGCCAGCAGTCTTTCCGGCTGGGATACGCAGTATTTT.

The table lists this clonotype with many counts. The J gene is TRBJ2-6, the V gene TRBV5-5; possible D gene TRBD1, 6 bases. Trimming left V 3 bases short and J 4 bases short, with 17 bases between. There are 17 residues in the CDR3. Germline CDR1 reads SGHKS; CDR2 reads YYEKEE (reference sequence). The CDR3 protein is CASSSAMRTAGANVLTF. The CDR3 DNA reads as TGTGCCAGCAGCTCTGCGATGAGGACAGCCGGGGCCAACGTCCTGACTTTC.

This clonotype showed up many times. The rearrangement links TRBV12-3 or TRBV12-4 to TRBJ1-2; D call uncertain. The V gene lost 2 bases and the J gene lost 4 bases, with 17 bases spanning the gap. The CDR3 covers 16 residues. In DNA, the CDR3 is TGTGCCAGCAGTTTAAGGAGCGGGCCGAAGGGCTATGGCTACACCTTC. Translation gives CASSLRSGPKGYGYTF.

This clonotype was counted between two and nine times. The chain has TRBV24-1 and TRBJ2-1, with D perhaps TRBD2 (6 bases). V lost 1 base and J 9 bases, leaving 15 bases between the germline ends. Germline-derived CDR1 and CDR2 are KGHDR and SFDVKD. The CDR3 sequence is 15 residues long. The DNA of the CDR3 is TGTGCCACCAGTGATTTTGGCGGGGATGATACTGAGCAGTTCTTC. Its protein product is CATSDFGGDDTEQFF.

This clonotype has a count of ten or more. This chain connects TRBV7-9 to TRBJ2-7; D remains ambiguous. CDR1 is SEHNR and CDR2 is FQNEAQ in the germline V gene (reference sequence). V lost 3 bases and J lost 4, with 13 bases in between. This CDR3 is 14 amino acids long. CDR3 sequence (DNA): TGTGCCAGCAGCTTGGACGGCTCCCAATACGAGCAGTACTTC. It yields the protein CASSLDGSQYEQYF.

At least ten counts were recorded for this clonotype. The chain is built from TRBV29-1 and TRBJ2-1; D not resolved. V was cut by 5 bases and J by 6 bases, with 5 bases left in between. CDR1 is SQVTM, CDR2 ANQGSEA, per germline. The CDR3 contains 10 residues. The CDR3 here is CSVSVNEQFF. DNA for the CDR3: TGCAGCGTTTCTGTCAATGAGCAGTTCTTC.